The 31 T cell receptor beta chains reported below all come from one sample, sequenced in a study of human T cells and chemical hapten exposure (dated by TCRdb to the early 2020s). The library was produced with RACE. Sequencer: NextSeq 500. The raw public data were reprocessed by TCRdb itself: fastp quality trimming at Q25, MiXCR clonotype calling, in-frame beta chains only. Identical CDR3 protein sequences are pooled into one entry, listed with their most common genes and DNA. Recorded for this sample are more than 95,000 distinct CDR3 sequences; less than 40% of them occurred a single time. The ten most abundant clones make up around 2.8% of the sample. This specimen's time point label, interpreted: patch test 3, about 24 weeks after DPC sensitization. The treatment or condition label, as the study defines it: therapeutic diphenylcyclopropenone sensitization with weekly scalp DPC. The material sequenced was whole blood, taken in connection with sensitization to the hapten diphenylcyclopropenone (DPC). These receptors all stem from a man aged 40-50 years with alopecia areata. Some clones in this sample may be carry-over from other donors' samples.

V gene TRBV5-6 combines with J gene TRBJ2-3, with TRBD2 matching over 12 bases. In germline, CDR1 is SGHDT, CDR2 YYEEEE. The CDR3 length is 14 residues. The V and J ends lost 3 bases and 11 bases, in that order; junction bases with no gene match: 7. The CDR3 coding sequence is TGTGCCAGCAGCTCCTTACTAGCGGGAGGATTGCAGTATTTT. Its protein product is CASSSLLAGGLQYF.

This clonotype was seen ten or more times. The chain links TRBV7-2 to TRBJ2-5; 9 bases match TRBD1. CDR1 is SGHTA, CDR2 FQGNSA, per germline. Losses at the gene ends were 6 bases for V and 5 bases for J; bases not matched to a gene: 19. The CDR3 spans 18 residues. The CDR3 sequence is CASSVISGTGFGGETQYF. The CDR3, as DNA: TGTGCCAGCAGTGTCATCTCCGGGACAGGGTTCGGAGGGGAGACCCAGTACTTC.

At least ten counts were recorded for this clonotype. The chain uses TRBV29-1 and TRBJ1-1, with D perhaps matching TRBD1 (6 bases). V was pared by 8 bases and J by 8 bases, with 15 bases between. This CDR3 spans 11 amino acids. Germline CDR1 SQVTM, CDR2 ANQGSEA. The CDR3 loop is CSLLQGPEAFF. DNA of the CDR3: TGCAGCTTGCTCCAGGGGCCCGAAGCTTTCTTT.

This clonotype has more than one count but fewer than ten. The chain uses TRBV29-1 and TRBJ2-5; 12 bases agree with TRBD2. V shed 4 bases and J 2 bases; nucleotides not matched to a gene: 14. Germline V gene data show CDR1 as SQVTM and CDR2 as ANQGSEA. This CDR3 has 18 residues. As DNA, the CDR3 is TGCAGCGTTGCGGGGCTAGCGGGAGGGACCAAGCAACAAGAGACCCAGTACTTC. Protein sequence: CSVAGLAGGTKQQETQYF.

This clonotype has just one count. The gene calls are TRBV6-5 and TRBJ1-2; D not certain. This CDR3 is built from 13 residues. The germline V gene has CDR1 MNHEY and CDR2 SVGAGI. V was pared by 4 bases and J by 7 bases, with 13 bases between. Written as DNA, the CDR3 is TGTGCCAGCAGTTTTTCAGGTCCTAGTGGCTACACCTTC. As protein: CASSFSGPSGYTF.

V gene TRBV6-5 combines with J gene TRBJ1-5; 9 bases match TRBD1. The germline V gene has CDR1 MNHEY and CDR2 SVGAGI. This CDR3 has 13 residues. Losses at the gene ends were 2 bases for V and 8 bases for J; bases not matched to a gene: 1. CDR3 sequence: CASSYDRGKPQHF. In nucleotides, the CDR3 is TGTGCCAGCAGTTACGACAGGGGGAAGCCCCAGCATTTT.

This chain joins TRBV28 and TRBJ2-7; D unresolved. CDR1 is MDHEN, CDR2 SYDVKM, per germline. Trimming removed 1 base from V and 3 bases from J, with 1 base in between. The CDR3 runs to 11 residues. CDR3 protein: CASSLYYEQYF. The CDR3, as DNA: TGTGCCAGCAGTTTATACTACGAGCAGTACTTC. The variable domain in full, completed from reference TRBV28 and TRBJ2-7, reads DVKVTQSSRYLVKRTGEKVFLECVQDMDHENMFWYRQDPGLGLRLIYFSYDVKMKEKGDIPEGYSVSREKKERFSLILESASTNQTSMYLCASSLYYEQYFGPGTRLTVT.

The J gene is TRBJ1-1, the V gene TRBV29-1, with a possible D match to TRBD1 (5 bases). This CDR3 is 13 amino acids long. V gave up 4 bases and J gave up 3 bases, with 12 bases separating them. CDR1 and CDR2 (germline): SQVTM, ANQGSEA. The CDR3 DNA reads TGCAGCGTTGCTCTAGGGGCCTACACTGAAGCTTTCTTT. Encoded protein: CSVALGAYTEAFF.

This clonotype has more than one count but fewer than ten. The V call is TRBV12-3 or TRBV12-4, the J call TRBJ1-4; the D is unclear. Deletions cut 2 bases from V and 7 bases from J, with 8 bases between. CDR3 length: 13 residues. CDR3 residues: CASSLRGAEKLFF. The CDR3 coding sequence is TGTGCCAGCAGTTTAAGAGGCGCTGAAAAACTGTTTTTT.

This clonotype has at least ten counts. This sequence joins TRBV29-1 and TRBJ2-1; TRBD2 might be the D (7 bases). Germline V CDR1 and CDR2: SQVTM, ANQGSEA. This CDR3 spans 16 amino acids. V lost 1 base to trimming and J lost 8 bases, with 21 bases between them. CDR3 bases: TGCAGCGTTGAAGTGGGGGCCGGCGGGAGCAGGGATGAGCAGTTCTTC. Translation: CSVEVGAGGSRDEQFF.

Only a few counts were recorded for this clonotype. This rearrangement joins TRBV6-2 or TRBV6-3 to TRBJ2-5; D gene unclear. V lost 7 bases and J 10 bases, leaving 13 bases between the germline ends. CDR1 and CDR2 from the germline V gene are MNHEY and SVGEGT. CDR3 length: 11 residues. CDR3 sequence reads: CASNSGADQYF. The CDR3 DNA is TGTGCCAGCAATAGTGGTGCGGACCAGTACTTC.

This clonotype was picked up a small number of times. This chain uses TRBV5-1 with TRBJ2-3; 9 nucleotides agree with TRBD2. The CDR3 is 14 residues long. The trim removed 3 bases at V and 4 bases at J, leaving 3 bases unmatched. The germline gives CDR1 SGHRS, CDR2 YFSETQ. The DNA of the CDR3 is TGCGCCAGCAGCTGGGGACTAGCCCCAGATACGCAGTATTTT. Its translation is CASSWGLAPDTQYF.

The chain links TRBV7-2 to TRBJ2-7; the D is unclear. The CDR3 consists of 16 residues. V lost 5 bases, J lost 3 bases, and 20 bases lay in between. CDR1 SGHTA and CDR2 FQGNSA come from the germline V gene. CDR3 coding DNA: TGTGCCAGCAGCGACCGGGCCCCCTATGTAGGCTACGAGCAGTACTTC. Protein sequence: CASSDRAPYVGYEQYF.

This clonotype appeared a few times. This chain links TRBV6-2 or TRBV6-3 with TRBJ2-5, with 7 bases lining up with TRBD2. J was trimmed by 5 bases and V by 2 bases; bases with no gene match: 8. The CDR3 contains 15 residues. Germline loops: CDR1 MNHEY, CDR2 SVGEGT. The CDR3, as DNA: TGTGCCAGCAGTTACGGGGCGGGAGTACAGGAGACCCAGTACTTC. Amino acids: CASSYGAGVQETQYF.

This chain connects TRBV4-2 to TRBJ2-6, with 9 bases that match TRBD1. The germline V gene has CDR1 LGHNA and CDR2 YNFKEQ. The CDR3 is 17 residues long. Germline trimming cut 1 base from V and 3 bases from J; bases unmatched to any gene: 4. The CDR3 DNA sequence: TGTGCCAGCAGCCAAGGGACAGGGGATGGTGGGGCCAACGTCCTGACTTTC. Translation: CASSQGTGDGGANVLTF.

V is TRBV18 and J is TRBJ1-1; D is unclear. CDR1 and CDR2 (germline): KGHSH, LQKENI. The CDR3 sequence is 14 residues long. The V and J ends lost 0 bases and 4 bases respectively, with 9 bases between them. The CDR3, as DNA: TGTGCCAGCTCACCACCGCGAGGAAGCACTGAAGCTTTCTTT. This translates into CASSPPRGSTEAFF.

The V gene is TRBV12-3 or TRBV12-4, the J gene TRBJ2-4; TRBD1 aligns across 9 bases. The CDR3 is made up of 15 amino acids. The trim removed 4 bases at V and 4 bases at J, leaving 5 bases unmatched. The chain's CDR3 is CASSWTGQGKNIQYF. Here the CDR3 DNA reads TGTGCCAGCAGTTGGACGGGACAGGGTAAAAACATTCAGTACTTC.

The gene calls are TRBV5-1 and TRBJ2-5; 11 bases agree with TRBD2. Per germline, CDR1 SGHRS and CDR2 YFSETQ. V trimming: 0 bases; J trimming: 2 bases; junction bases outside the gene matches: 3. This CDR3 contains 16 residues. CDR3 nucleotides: TGCGCCAGCAGCTTGGCCGGGACTAGCGGACAAGAGACCCAGTACTTC. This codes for CASSLAGTSGQETQYF. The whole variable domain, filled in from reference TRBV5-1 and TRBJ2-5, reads KAGVTQTPRYLIKTRGQQVTLSCSPISGHRSVSWYQQTPGQGLQFLFEYFSETQRNKGNFPGRFSGRQFSNSRSEMNVSTLELGDSALYLCASSLAGTSGQETQYFGPGTRLLVL.

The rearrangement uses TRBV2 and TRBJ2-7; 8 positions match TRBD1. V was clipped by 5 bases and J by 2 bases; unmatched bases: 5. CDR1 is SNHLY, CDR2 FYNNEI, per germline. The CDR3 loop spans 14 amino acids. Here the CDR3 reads CASSHRTGTYEQYF. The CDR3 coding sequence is TGTGCCAGCAGTCACAGGACAGGGACCTACGAGCAGTACTTC.

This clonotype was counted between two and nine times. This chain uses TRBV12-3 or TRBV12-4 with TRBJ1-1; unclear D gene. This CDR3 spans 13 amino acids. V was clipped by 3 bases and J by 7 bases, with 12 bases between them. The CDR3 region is CASSLAGIGEAFF. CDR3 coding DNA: TGTGCCAGCAGTTTGGCGGGTATTGGTGAAGCTTTCTTT.

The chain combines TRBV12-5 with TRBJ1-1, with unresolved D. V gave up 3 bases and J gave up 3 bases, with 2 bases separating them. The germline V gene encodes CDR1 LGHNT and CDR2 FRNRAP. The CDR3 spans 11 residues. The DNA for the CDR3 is TGTGCTAGTGGTTTCGACACTGAAGCTTTCTTT. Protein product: CASGFDTEAFF.

In DNA form, the CDR3 reads TGTGCCAGCAGCTCGGAGAACATCTTCACCCGCTCTGGGGCCAACGTCCTGACTTTC. Translation gives CASSSENIFTRSGANVLTF. The genes are TRBV5-6 and TRBJ2-6; D is unresolved. The germline V and J ends were trimmed by 3 bases and 0 bases, with 19 bases remaining between them. This CDR3 region has 19 residues. Germline values: CDR1 SGHDT, CDR2 YYEEEE. Variable domain in full (rest from reference TRBV5-6 and TRBJ2-6): DAGVTQSPTHLIKTRGQQVTLRCSPKSGHDTVSWYQQALGQGPQFIFQYYEEEERQRGNFPDRFSGHQFPNYSSELNVNALLLGDSALYLCASSSENIFTRSGANVLTFGAGSRLTVL.

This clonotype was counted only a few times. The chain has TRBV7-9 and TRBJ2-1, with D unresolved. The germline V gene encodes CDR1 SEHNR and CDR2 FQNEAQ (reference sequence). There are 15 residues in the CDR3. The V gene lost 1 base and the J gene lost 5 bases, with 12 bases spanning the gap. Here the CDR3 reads CASSLVRLENNEQFF. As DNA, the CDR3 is TGTGCCAGCAGCTTAGTTAGGCTAGAGAACAATGAGCAGTTCTTC.

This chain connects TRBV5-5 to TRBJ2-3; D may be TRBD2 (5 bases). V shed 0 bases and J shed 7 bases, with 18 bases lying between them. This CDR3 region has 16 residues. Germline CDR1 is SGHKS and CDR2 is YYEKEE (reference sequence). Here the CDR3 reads CASSLVWGEAKNTQYF. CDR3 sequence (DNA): TGTGCCAGCAGCTTGGTCTGGGGAGAGGCCAAGAATACGCAGTATTTT.

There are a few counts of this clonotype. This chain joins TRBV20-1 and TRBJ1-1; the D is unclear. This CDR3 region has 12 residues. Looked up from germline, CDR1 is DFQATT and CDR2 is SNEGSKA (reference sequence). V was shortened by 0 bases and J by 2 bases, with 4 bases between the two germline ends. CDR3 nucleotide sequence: TGCAGTGCTAGAGATCTAAACACTGAAGCTTTCTTT. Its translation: CSARDLNTEAFF.

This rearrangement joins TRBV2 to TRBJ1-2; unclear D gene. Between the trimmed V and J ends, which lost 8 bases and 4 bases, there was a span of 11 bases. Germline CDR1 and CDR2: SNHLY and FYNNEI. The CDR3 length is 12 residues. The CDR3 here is CASSLEPYGYTF. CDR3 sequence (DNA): TGTGCCAGCTCGCTGGAACCCTATGGCTACACCTTC.

DNA of the CDR3: TGTGCCAGCAGCCAACTCCAGGGGCCCCTCCAAGAGACCCAGTACTTC. Translation gives CASSQLQGPLQETQYF. The chain is built from TRBV6-6 and TRBJ2-5, with D maybe TRBD1 (6 bases). The CDR3 covers 16 residues. Germline CDR1 is MNHNY and CDR2 is SVGAGI (reference sequence). Trimming stripped 6 bases from V and 1 base from J, with 18 bases between.

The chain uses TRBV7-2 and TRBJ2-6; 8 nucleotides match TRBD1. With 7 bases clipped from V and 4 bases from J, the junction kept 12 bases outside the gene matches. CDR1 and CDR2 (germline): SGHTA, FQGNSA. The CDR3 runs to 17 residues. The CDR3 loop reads CASTDRGSLTGANVLTF. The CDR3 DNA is TGTGCCAGCACCGACAGGGGCTCTCTAACCGGGGCCAACGTCCTGACTTTC.

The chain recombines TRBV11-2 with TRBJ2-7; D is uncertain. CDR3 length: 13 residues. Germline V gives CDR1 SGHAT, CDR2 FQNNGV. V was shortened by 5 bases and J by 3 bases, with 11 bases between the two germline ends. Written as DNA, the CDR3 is TGTGCCAGCAGCCCTAACCTCATCTACGAGCAGTACTTC. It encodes CASSPNLIYEQYF.

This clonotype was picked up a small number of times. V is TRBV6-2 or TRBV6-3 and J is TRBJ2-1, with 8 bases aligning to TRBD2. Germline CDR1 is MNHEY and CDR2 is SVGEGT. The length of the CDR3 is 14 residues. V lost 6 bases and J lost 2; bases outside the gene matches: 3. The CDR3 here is CASRTSATYNEQFF. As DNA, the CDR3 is TGTGCCAGCAGGACTAGCGCAACCTACAATGAGCAGTTCTTC.

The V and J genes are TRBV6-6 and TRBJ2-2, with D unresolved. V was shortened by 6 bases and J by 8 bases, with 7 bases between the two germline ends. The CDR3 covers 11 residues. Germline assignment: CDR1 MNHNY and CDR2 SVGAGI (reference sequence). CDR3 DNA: TGTGCCAGCAGCTATCTGGGGGAGCTGTTTTTT. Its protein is CASSYLGELFF.